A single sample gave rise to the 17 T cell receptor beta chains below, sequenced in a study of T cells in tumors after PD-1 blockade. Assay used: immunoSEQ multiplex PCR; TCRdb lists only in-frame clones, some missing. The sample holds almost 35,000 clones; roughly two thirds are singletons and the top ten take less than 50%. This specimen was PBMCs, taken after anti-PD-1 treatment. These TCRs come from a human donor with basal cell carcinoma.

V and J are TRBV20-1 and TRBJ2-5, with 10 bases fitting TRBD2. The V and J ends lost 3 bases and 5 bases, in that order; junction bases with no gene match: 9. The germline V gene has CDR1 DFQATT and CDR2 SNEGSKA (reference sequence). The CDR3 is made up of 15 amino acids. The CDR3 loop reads CSASPASGSLETQYF. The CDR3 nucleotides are TGCAGTGCTAGTCCGGCTAGCGGGAGCCTGGAGACCCAGTACTTC.

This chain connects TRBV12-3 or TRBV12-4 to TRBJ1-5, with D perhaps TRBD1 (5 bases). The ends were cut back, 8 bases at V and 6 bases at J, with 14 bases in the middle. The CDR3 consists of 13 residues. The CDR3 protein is CASRVSGGQPQHF. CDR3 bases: TGTGCCAGCCGAGTCAGCGGGGGTCAGCCCCAGCATTTT.

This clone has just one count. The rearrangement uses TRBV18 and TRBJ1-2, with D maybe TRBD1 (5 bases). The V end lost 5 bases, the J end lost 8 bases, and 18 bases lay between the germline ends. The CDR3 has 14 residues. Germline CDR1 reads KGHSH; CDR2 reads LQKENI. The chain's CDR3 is CASSTSGPGGGYTF. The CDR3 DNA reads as TGTGCCAGCTCAACGTCGGGACCAGGCGGGGGCTACACCTTC.

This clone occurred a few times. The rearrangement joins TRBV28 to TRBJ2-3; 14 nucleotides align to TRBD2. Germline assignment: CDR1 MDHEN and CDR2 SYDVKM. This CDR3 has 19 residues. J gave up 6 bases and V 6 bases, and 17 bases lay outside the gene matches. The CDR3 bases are TGTGCCAGCAGATCCCATTCCGGGACTAGCGGGAGTCGGGTGGATACGCAGTATTTT. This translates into CASRSHSGTSGSRVDTQYF.

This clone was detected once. The CDR3 bases are TGTGCCAGCGGTCCCCGACAGCAAGAGACCCAGTACTTC. Its translation: CASGPRQQETQYF. The rearrangement links TRBV7-8 to TRBJ2-5; perhaps TRBD1 as D (5 bases). From germline, CDR1 is SGHVS and CDR2 FQNEAQ. The ends were cut back, 8 bases at V and 2 bases at J, with 12 bases in the middle. The CDR3 is 13 residues long.

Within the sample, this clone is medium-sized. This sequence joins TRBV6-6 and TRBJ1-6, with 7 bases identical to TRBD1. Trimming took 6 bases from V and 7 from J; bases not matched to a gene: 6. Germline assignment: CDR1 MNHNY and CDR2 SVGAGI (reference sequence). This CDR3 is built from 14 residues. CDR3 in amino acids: CASRPTGRNSPLHF. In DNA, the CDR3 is TGTGCCAGCAGACCGACAGGGCGGAATTCACCCCTCCACTTT.

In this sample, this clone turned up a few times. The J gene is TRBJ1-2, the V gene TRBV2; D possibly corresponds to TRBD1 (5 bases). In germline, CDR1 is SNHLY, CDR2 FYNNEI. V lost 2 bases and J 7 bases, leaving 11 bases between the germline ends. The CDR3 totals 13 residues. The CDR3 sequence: CASSERLGGGYTF. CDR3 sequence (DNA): TGTGCCAGCAGTGAAAGATTGGGGGGTGGCTACACCTTC.

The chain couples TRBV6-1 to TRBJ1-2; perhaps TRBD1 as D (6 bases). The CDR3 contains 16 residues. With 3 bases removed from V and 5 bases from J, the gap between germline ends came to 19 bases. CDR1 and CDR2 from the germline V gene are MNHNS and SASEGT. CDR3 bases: TGTGCCAGCAGTGATCCGGGGAGGGCAGGGGATTATGGCTACACCTTC. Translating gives CASSDPGRAGDYGYTF.

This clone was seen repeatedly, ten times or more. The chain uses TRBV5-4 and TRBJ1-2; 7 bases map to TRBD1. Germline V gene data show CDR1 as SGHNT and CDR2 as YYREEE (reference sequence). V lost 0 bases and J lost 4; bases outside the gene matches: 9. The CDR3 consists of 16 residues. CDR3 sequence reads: CASSLGLGTDLYGYTF. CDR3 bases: TGTGCCAGCAGCTTGGGTCTCGGGACAGACCTCTATGGCTACACCTTC.

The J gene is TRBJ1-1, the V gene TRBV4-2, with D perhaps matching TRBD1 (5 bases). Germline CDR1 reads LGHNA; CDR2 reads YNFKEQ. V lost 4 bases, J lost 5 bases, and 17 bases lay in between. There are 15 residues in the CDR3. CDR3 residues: CASSPSGYGQTEAFF. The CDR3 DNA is TGTGCCAGCAGCCCATCAGGGTACGGGCAGACTGAAGCTTTCTTT.

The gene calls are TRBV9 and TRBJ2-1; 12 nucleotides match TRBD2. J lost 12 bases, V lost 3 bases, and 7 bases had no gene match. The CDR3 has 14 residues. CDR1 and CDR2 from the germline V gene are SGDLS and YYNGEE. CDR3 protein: CASSAASGRAVQFF. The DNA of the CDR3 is TGTGCCAGCAGCGCCGCTAGCGGGAGGGCCGTGCAGTTCTTC. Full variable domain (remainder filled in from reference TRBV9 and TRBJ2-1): DSGVTQTPKHLITATGQRVTLRCSPRSGDLSVYWYQQSLDQGLQFLIQYYNGEERAKGNILERFSAQQFPDLHSELNLSSLELGDSALYFCASSAASGRAVQFFGPGTRLTVL.

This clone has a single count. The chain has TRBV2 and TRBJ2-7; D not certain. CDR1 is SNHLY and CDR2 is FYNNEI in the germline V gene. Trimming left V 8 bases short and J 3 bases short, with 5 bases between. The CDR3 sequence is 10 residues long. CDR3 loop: CASGDYEQYF. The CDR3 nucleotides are TGTGCCAGCGGAGACTACGAGCAGTACTTC.

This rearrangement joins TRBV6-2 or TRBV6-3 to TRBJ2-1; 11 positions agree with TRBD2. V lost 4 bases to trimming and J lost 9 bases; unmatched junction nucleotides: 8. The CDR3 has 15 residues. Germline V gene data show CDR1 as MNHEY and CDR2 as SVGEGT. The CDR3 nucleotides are TGTGCCAGCAGTTCCATTAGCGGGGGGGCCCGTGAGCAGTTCTTC. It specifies CASSSISGGAREQFF.

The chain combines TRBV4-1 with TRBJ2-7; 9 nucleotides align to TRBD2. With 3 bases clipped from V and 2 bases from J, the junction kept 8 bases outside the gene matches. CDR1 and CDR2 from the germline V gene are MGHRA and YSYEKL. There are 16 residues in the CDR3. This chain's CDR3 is CASSQFVAGEPYEQYF. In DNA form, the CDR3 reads TGCGCCAGCAGCCAGTTTGTAGCGGGGGAACCCTACGAGCAGTACTTC.

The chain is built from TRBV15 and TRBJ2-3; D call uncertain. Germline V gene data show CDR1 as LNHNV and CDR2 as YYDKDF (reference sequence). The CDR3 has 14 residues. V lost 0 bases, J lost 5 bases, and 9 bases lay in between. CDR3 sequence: CATSRDWGIDTQYF. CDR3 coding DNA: TGTGCCACCAGCAGAGATTGGGGAATAGATACGCAGTATTTT.

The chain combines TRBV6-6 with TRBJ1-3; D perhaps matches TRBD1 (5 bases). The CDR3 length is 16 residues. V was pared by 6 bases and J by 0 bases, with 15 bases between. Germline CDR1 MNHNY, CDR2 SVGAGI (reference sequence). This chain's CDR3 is CASSYRQSGSGNTIYF. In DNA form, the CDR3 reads TGTGCCAGCAGCTACCGACAGTCTGGCTCTGGAAACACCATATATTTT.

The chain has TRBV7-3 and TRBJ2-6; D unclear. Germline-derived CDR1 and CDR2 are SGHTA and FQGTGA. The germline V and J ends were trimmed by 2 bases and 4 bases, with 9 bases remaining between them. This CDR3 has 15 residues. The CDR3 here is CASSLQAPGANVLTF. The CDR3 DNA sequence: TGTGCCAGCAGCTTACAGGCTCCCGGGGCCAACGTCCTGACTTTC.